These 5 T cell receptor beta chains came from one sample sequenced in a study of CD4 T cells in relation to SARS-CoV-2 and coronaviruses. These receptors are not linked to any known antigen. This table comes from immunoSEQ multiplex PCR, and its TCRdb copy is limited to in-frame clones, with some not included. The data show under 20,000 clones, approximately 77% seen once. The unexposed donors gave CD4+ T cells in about 2010-2018, prior to COVID-19. The cells were cultured for about 10 days before CD4+ T cells were isolated. Sequenced sample: CD4+ T cells from PBMCs, cultured in vitro. The receptor source for this set is a human donor in good health.

This clone came up once. The V and J genes are TRBV28 and TRBJ1-2; D is perhaps TRBD1 (5 bases). Looked up from germline, CDR1 is MDHEN and CDR2 is SYDVKM. Trimming left V 5 bases short and J 6 bases short, with 22 bases between. This CDR3 contains 16 residues. As DNA, the CDR3 is TGTGCCAGCAGTGCACACTCCGCGGGACGGAATAATGGCTACACCTTC. Translation gives CASSAHSAGRNNGYTF.

This clone has a handful of counts. The rearrangement joins TRBV7-8 to TRBJ2-1, with a possible D match to TRBD2 (5 bases). CDR1 is SGHVS, CDR2 FQNEAQ, per germline. V lost 5 bases and J lost 8, with 28 bases in between. CDR3 length: 18 amino acids. The CDR3 here is CASSVIRTLGVEGHEQFF. For the CDR3, the DNA is TGTGCCAGCAGCGTTATCCGGACTTTGGGAGTTGAAGGCCATGAGCAGTTCTTC.

The J gene is TRBJ1-5, the V gene TRBV19, with D unclear. Between the trimmed V and J ends, which lost 5 bases and 3 bases, there was a span of 8 bases. CDR1 LNHDA and CDR2 SQIVND come from the germline V gene (reference sequence). The CDR3 sequence is 13 residues long. CDR3 amino acids: CASSFGLNQPQHF. In DNA, the CDR3 is TGTGCCAGTAGTTTTGGCCTCAATCAGCCCCAGCATTTT.

The gene calls are TRBV11-2 and TRBJ2-1; D is unresolved. Trimming pared 5 bases from V and 0 bases from J, leaving 14 bases between. The CDR3 is 16 amino acids. The V gene's germline CDR1 is SGHAT and CDR2 FQNNGV. The CDR3 sequence: CASSSRDPRSYNEQFF. CDR3 nucleotides: TGTGCCAGCAGCAGTCGAGATCCACGCTCCTACAATGAGCAGTTCTTC.

The CDR3 here is CASSLGDRSEQYF. In nucleotides, the CDR3 is TGCGCCAGCAGCTTGGGTGACAGGAGTGAGCAGTACTTC. This chain connects TRBV5-1 to TRBJ2-7; a possible D gene is TRBD1 (6 bases). Germline V gene lookup returns CDR1 SGHRS and CDR2 YFSETQ. The CDR3 extends over 13 amino acids. Trimming left V 0 bases short and J 7 bases short, with 11 bases between.